The 5 T cell receptor beta chains given below trace back to one sample, sequenced in a study of T cells in Graves' hyperthyroidism and ophthalmopathy. Amplification of TCR beta CDR3 regions was performed using RNA transcripts as template. In the first-round RT-PCR of the TCR CDR3, the HTBI primer set was used. TCRdb processed the multiplex PCR reads anew with MiXCR; each CDR3 protein has one entry. Of approximately 690,000 distinct CDR3 sequences listed, about 14% were seen once; the top ten hold roughly an eighth. The sample consisted of blood. These receptors originate from a woman in her forties or fifties with Graves' ophthalmopathy.

This clonotype was seen ten or more times. V is TRBV4-1 and J is TRBJ2-2, with unresolved D. The CDR3 runs 14 residues. Per germline, CDR1 MGHRA and CDR2 YSYEKL. Trimming took off 0 bases at V and 5 bases at J, with 7 bases between the two ends. This CDR3 reads CASSQERLTGELFF. The CDR3 DNA reads TGCGCCAGCAGCCAAGAGCGGCTTACCGGGGAGCTGTTTTTT.

This clonotype was observed many times. This chain links TRBV2 with TRBJ2-1; the D is unclear. V was pared by 6 bases and J by 5 bases, with 5 bases between. The CDR3 is 11 amino acids. Germline V gene data show CDR1 as SNHLY and CDR2 as FYNNEI. The CDR3 DNA reads as TGTGCCAGCAGCGACCACAATGAGCAGTTCTTC. Amino acid sequence: CASSDHNEQFF.

In this sample, this clonotype turned up many times. V and J are TRBV12-3 or TRBV12-4 and TRBJ1-1; D might be TRBD1 (5 bases). Trimming left V 7 bases short and J 0 bases short, with 12 bases between. This CDR3 spans 14 amino acids. This CDR3 is CASTLQVMNTEAFF. CDR3 nucleotide sequence: TGTGCCAGCACCCTACAGGTGATGAACACTGAAGCTTTCTTT.

The chain carries TRBV28 and TRBJ1-5; possibly TRBD1 for D (6 bases). Germline values: CDR1 MDHEN, CDR2 SYDVKM. This CDR3 is built from 18 residues. V lost 3 bases, J lost 3 bases, and 21 bases lay in between. The CDR3 loop is CASSLRGLRGGPNQPQHF. CDR3 DNA: TGTGCCAGCAGTTTGAGGGGACTGCGTGGGGGCCCCAATCAGCCCCAGCATTTT.

The chain uses TRBV24-1 and TRBJ2-5; TRBD2 is a possible D gene (5 bases). The CDR3 is made up of 16 amino acids. Germline V gene sequence: CDR1 KGHDR, CDR2 SFDVKD. The germline V and J ends were trimmed by 3 bases and 5 bases, with 18 bases remaining between them. In nucleotides, the CDR3 is TGTGCCACCAGTGATCCCCGTGCAGGAGGTTTGGAGACCCAGTACTTC. It is translated as CATSDPRAGGLETQYF.